These 2 T cell receptor beta chains came from one sample sequenced in a study of CD8 T cells in Susac syndrome. About 0.45 to 1 ug RNA was reverse transcribed with random hexamers. TCRdb called the immunoSEQ multiplex PCR reads again in MiXCR, with one record for every CDR3 protein. The table lists some 300,000 distinct CDR3 sequences, 65% to 90% of them singletons. Sequencing was done on a sample of CD8+ T cells from PBMCs. These receptors were obtained from a human donor with multiple sclerosis.

The chain joins TRBV7-6 to TRBJ2-5; 14 nucleotides match TRBD2. The V and J ends lost 5 bases and 5 bases, in that order; junction bases with no gene match: 7. The germline V gene has CDR1 SGHVS and CDR2 FNYEAQ. The CDR3 consists of 16 residues. CDR3 sequence: CASSPGLAGVRETQYF. CDR3 sequence (DNA): TGTGCCAGCAGCCCGGGACTAGCGGGAGTCCGGGAGACCCAGTACTTC.

For this clonotype: One end of the junction is discordant with germline, which a read error may explain. The chain uses TRBV19 and TRBJ2-1; 15 bases are a match to TRBD2. This CDR3 has 14 amino acids. Germline V gene lookup returns CDR1 LNHDA and CDR2 SQIVND (reference sequence). CDR3 nucleotides: TGTGCCAGTAGTCCGTGGACTAGCGGGAGGGCTTGGGTCTTC. This codes for CASSPWTSGRAWVF. The full variable domain, rest sourced from reference TRBV19 and TRBJ2-1, is DGGITQSPKYLFRKEGQNVTLSCEQNLNHDAMYWYRQDPGQGLRLIYYSQIVNDFQKGDIAEGYSVSREKKESFPLTVTSAQKNPTAFYLCASSPWTSGRAWVFGPGTRLTVL.